This T cell receptor beta chain comes out of a study of blood T cells in healthy people across ages (dated by TCRdb to between 2015 and 2017). About the study as a whole: In model experiments, template switching captured roughly one uniquely barcoded TCR beta cDNA molecule for every two T cells. The study measured age-related changes in TCR beta repertoire diversity using deep sequencing normalized with unique cDNA molecular identifiers. For two donors (one aged 18 to 29 and one aged 80 or older), the study analyzed two additional independent replicas of 1 million unique cDNA reads from the same blood draw. Donors were grouped into four age groups: young (average approximately 15 years), middle-aged (roughly 38), aged (about 60) and long-lived (about 90). To avoid experimental bias, donors of different ages were randomly spread across the sequencing lanes.

Here is what the overall study found, with its caveats: Bulk unsorted PBMC profiling prevented conclusive comparison of naive and antigen-experienced compartments. A strong correlation was found between observed TCR beta diversity and the percentage of naive T cells measured by flow cytometry. Observed TCR beta diversity per million T cells fell roughly linearly with age, and a significant reduction was already apparent by age around 40. The CMV infection status of donors was not known, potentially confounding age-related changes in expanded clonotypes. Estimates of total diversity from one million sequenced T cells were regarded as lower bounds and underestimates. The long-lived group showed more naive CD4+ T cells, fewer expanded clones and increased TCR diversity than the aged group, suggesting age selection.

Systemically healthy Caucasian individuals from Russia, roughly 40 in total and aged roughly 6 to 100 years, were included as donors. Each donor gave ten milliliters of peripheral blood, drawn into EDTA-treated Vacutainer tubes. Ficoll-Paque density-gradient centrifugation was used to isolate PBMCs, with at least 6.5 million per sample. Total RNA was extracted from PBMCs with Trizol reagent, with at least 5.5 micrograms obtained per sample. For every donor, an aliquot of PBMCs went through flow cytometry to measure the percentages of naive CD45RAhigh/CD27high T cells. Libraries were prepared through 5' RACE. A second PCR of about 7 to 12 cycles was run with a J-beta primer mix and a sample-barcoded 5' primer. A template-switch 5' adaptor carrying 12 random nucleotides introduced a unique molecular identifier onto each TCR beta cDNA molecule. Each sample yielded at least 2.5 million CDR3-containing paired-end reads. First-strand cDNA synthesis was performed from all RNA using the Mint cDNA synthesis kit, with priming by a TRBC-specific oligonucleotide. All cDNA was treated with uracil-DNA glycosylase and then went through a first 18-cycle PCR with the universal primers M1SS and BC2_uni_R. Per the source publication's procedure: For normalization, 1 million high-quality reads were randomly selected from each sample, with every read carrying a distinct molecular identifier. Reads sharing molecular identifiers were discarded rather than binned into consensus sequences. MiTCR, run with a Q25 quality threshold and the strictest error-elimination algorithm, handled CDR3 identification, clonotype clustering and error correction. A nonparametric unseen species model with Euler transformation was used to estimate a lower bound on total TCR beta diversity. The raw public reads went through TCRdb reprocessing: fastp at Q25, MiXCR clone calling, in-frame beta chains kept. Each record represents a unique CDR3 protein, reported with the most common genes and DNA among its rows. The V and J calls, along with clone size, are taken from TCRdb and not from the paper's own processing. For this sample there are 1.8 million or so distinct CDR3 sequences; around 42% appear just once. The ten largest clonotypes hold under 25% of the sample.

This clonotype was counted a few times. Its antigen is currently not known. No much larger clonotype is one base removed from it; base qualities were not supplied. The clonotype comes from a human donor in good health. Sequencing was performed on blood.

The CDR3 protein: CASKVTGRTEAFF. The DNA sequence is as follows: TGCGCCAGCAAAGTTACAGGGAGGACTGAAGCTTTCTTT. The V and J segments used are TRBV4-1 and TRBJ1-1; tentative D gene TRBD1, with 6 bases matching. The cysteine opens and the phenylalanine closes a CDR3 of 13 amino acids. Kept here is only the CDR3 DNA, which spans 39 bases and is read in frame from base 1. The V end loses 7 bases and the J end loses 5 bases, and a stretch of 14 bases separates them. Reading the germline V gene gives CDR1 MGHRA and CDR2 YSYEKL.